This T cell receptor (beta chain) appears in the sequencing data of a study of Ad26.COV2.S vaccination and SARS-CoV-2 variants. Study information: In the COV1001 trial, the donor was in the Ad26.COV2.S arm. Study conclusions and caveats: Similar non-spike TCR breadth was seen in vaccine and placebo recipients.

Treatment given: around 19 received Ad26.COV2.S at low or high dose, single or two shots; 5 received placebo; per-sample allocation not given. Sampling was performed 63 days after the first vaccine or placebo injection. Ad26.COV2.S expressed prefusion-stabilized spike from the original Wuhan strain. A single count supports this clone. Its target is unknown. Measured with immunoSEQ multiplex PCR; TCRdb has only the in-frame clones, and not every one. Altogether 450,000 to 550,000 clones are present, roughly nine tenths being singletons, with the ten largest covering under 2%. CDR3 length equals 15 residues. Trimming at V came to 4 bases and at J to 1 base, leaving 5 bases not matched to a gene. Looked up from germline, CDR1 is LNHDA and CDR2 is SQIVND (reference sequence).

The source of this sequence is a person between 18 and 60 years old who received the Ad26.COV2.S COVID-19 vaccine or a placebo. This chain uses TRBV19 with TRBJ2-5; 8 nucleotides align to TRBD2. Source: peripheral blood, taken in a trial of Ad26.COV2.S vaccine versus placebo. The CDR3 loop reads CASSKRGIIQETQYF. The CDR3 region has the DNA TGTGCCAGTAGTAAGCGGGGGATTATCCAAGAGACCCAGTACTTC.